A single sample is the source of the 28 T cell receptor beta chains below, sequenced in a study of T cell repertoires in cytomegalovirus infection. In TCRdb, the reads were re-called with MiXCR into one record per CDR3 protein. The table includes a few hundred thousand distinct CDR3 sequences, 15% to 20% detected once. The sequencing sample was made of PBMCs. The receptors here all came from a human donor in good health (CMV status not recorded). Some clones in this sample may be carry-over from other donors' samples.

The CDR3 DNA reads TGTGCCAGCAGTTACACACCACAGGAGCAGTATTTT. This encodes CASSYTPQEQYF. V and J are TRBV2 and TRBJ2-3; TRBD1 is a possible D gene (5 bases). From germline, CDR1 is SNHLY and CDR2 FYNNEI. Trimming pared 5 bases from V and 11 bases from J, leaving 14 bases between. The CDR3 contains 12 residues.

The chain carries TRBV6-2 or TRBV6-3 and TRBJ2-7, with a possible D match to TRBD1 (6 bases). Germline V gives CDR1 MNHEY, CDR2 SVGEGT. V shed 7 bases and J shed 3 bases, with 22 bases lying between them. The CDR3 contains 16 residues. CDR3 region: CASTSGPDSGIYEQYF. The CDR3 coding sequence is TGTGCCAGCACCAGTGGCCCGGACAGCGGAATCTACGAGCAGTACTTC.

The chain uses TRBV19 and TRBJ2-7; a weak D match, TRBD2 (5 bases). The CDR3 is 16 residues long. V shed 5 bases and J shed 3 bases, with 20 bases lying between them. The germline V gene has CDR1 LNHDA and CDR2 SQIVND (reference sequence). As DNA, the CDR3 is TGTGCCAGTAGTTCTCGGGGTCAAGGGTACTTCTACGAGCAGTACTTC. Translated, it gives CASSSRGQGYFYEQYF.

As concerns this clonotype: The CDR3 carries no conserved terminal phenylalanine or tryptophan, so it likely arises from a read error. The DNA is left out, because the CDR3 cannot be placed on it with certainty; the CDR3 is given as TCRdb lists it. The chain combines TRBV7-8 with TRBJ2-1; TRBD1, the D gene given by the table, was not confirmed from the DNA. Counting both end residues, the CDR3 totals 13 amino acids. Per germline, CDR1 SGHVS and CDR2 FQNEAQ. CDR3 loop: CASSLYVAGEKFS.

This clonotype has ten or more counts. CDR3 in amino acids: CASNLGGGQGGNQPQHF. CDR3 nucleotide sequence: TGTGCCAGCAACTTGGGAGGGGGACAGGGTGGCAATCAGCCCCAGCATTTT. The chain carries TRBV12-3 or TRBV12-4 and TRBJ1-5; the match to TRBD1 covers 9 bases. This CDR3 has 17 amino acids. With V trimmed by 7 bases and J by 2 bases, 12 bases remained unmatched.

The table lists this clonotype with a few counts. This rearrangement joins TRBV12-3 or TRBV12-4 to TRBJ2-3, with D possibly TRBD1 on 6 matching bases. The CDR3 runs 16 residues. V lost 5 bases and J 2 bases, leaving 17 bases between the germline ends. In nucleotides, the CDR3 is TGTGCCAGCAGTCCCGGGACACCTCACTCCACAGATACGCAGTATTTT. Protein sequence: CASSPGTPHSTDTQYF.

The V gene is TRBV2, the J gene TRBJ2-3, with 10 bases that match TRBD1. Germline CDR1 is SNHLY and CDR2 is FYNNEI. V gave up 7 bases and J gave up 5 bases; unmatched junction bases: 9. The CDR3 runs 15 residues. The CDR3 spells CASNRDRGPQDTQYF. Written as DNA, the CDR3 is TGTGCCAGCAACAGGGACAGGGGACCCCAAGATACGCAGTATTTT.

The sample holds many counts of this clonotype. The chain combines TRBV7-6 with TRBJ1-3, with 7 bases lining up with TRBD1. The J segment lost 4 bases and the V segment lost 4 bases, leaving 10 bases of the junction unmatched. The CDR3 is 16 amino acids. The V gene's germline CDR1 is SGHVS and CDR2 FNYEAQ. CDR3 residues: CASSSRQGSTGNTIYF. In nucleotides, the CDR3 is TGTGCCAGCAGCTCAAGACAGGGAAGTACAGGAAACACCATATATTTT.

The rearrangement links TRBV2 to TRBJ2-3; 7 bases are shared with TRBD1. Trimming at V came to 8 bases and at J to 4 bases, leaving 6 bases not matched to a gene. Germline CDR1 is SNHLY and CDR2 is FYNNEI. The CDR3 runs 13 residues. The CDR3 loop is CASLTGIPDTQYF. DNA for the CDR3: TGTGCCAGCCTGACAGGGATCCCAGATACGCAGTATTTT.

This clonotype was recorded at least ten times. The chain recombines TRBV10-3 with TRBJ2-3, with D possibly matching TRBD2 (5 bases). V was pared by 4 bases and J by 5 bases, with 13 bases between. The CDR3 runs to 14 residues. Germline V gene sequence: CDR1 ENHRY, CDR2 SYGVKD. This CDR3 is CAISVGGRGDTQYF. CDR3 DNA: TGTGCCATCAGTGTGGGCGGTCGGGGAGATACGCAGTATTTT.

V usage is TRBV2 and J usage is TRBJ2-3; TRBD1 might be the D (6 bases). Germline V gene lookup returns CDR1 SNHLY and CDR2 FYNNEI. The CDR3 extends over 15 amino acids. The V and J ends lost 8 bases and 0 bases respectively, with 15 bases between them. The CDR3: CASSSGTFSTDTQYF. CDR3 coding DNA: TGTGCCAGCTCCTCCGGGACATTTAGCACAGATACGCAGTATTTT.

In its sample, this clonotype was seen many times. The V gene is TRBV7-2, the J gene TRBJ2-3; D is unclear. Trimming removed 3 bases at V and 4 bases at J, with 5 bases between. Germline values: CDR1 SGHTA, CDR2 FQGNSA. The length of the CDR3 is 12 residues. CDR3 amino acids: CASSFWSDTQYF. The CDR3 nucleotides read TGTGCCAGCAGCTTTTGGTCAGATACGCAGTATTTT.

V usage is TRBV7-9 and J usage is TRBJ2-7; 10 nucleotides match TRBD1. Germline assignment: CDR1 SEHNR and CDR2 FQNEAQ (reference sequence). Trimming cost V 3 bases and J 3 bases; bases outside gene matches: 2. The CDR3 spans 14 residues. DNA for the CDR3: TGTGCCAGCAGCTTCGGACAGGGGGACTACGAGCAGTACTTC. Translating it yields CASSFGQGDYEQYF.

This clonotype was detected ten times or more. This chain joins TRBV27 and TRBJ2-1, with TRBD2 identical over 7 bases. Per the germline V gene, CDR1 is MNHEY and CDR2 is SMNVEV (reference sequence). After removal of 3 bases from V and 8 bases from J, the junction contained 4 bases not matched to a gene. The CDR3 has 13 residues. CDR3 protein: CASSFGDYHEQFF. The CDR3 DNA sequence: TGTGCCAGCAGTTTCGGGGACTATCATGAGCAGTTCTTC.

The chain's CDR3 is CASSQGYQGPDTQYF. DNA of the CDR3: TGCGCCAGCAGCCAAGGCTACCAGGGGCCAGATACGCAGTATTTT. This rearrangement joins TRBV4-1 to TRBJ2-3, with D perhaps matching TRBD1 (6 bases). Germline-derived CDR1 and CDR2 are MGHRA and YSYEKL. Between the trimmed V and J ends, which lost 1 base and 4 bases, there was a span of 12 bases. This CDR3 region has 15 residues.

The V and J genes are TRBV7-2 and TRBJ2-5; 8 bases line up with TRBD2. Germline CDR1 is SGHTA and CDR2 is FQGNSA. J gave up 3 bases and V 2 bases, and 8 bases lay outside the gene matches. The CDR3 runs 16 residues. CDR3 bases: TGTGCCAGCAGCTTATCCCTGGGCGGGGGGAAAGAGACCCAGTACTTC. It codes for CASSLSLGGGKETQYF.

The J gene is TRBJ2-5, the V gene TRBV29-1; 8 bases are a match to TRBD2. V was clipped by 8 bases and J by 1 base; unmatched bases: 6. From germline, CDR1 is SQVTM and CDR2 ANQGSEA. CDR3 length: 13 residues. The CDR3 protein is CSSTAGGQETQYF. The CDR3 region has the DNA TGCAGCAGCACCGCGGGGGGCCAAGAGACCCAGTACTTC.

The table lists this clonotype with a few counts. The V and J genes are TRBV4-1 and TRBJ1-5; 7 positions match TRBD1. The germline V gene has CDR1 MGHRA and CDR2 YSYEKL. There are 16 residues in the CDR3. V shed 5 bases and J 10 bases; nucleotides not matched to a gene: 17. In DNA, the CDR3 is TGCGCCAGCAGCGAAAGGGACAGTTATTTCTCTCCACCCCAGCATTTT. Its protein product is CASSERDSYFSPPQHF.

There are a few counts of this clonotype. This chain uses TRBV12-3 or TRBV12-4 with TRBJ2-1; 14 bases fit TRBD2. The V and J ends lost 5 bases and 15 bases, in that order; junction bases with no gene match: 12. CDR3 length: 15 amino acids. CDR3 in amino acids: CASSPPTSGGAIRFF. The CDR3 bases are TGTGCCAGCAGTCCCCCGACTAGCGGGGGGGCGATTAGGTTCTTC.

This chain links TRBV2 with TRBJ1-5, with D perhaps TRBD1 (6 bases). V was trimmed by 6 bases and J by 0 bases, leaving 9 bases between them. The V gene's germline CDR1 is SNHLY and CDR2 FYNNEI. The CDR3 runs 14 residues. Written as DNA, the CDR3 is TGTGCCAGCAGGGGACATCTTAGCAATCAGCCCCAGCATTTT. It yields the protein CASRGHLSNQPQHF.

This chain links TRBV4-3 with TRBJ1-2, with D perhaps matching TRBD1 (5 bases). The CDR3 sequence is 16 residues long. Trimming stripped 1 base from V and 5 bases from J, with 17 bases between. In germline, CDR1 is LGHNA, CDR2 YSLEER. CDR3 in amino acids: CASSQASGVGLYGYTF. The CDR3 DNA reads TGCGCCAGCAGCCAAGCCTCCGGGGTGGGGCTGTATGGCTACACCTTC.

This clonotype was counted only a few times. The J gene is TRBJ2-2, the V gene TRBV2, with D unclear. Germline values: CDR1 SNHLY, CDR2 FYNNEI. This CDR3 is built from 16 residues. V lost 7 bases to trimming and J lost 2 bases, with 17 bases between them. CDR3 loop: CASTKGFTLNTGELFF. CDR3 nucleotide sequence: TGTGCCAGCACGAAAGGTTTTACCCTCAACACCGGGGAGCTGTTTTTT.

In its sample, this clonotype was seen many times. This chain joins TRBV7-9 and TRBJ1-5; no firm D call. Per the germline V gene, CDR1 is SEHNR and CDR2 is FQNEAQ (reference sequence). The CDR3 has 16 residues. Trimming left V 3 bases short and J 3 bases short, with 15 bases between. This chain's CDR3 is CASSLGGQHPNQPQHF. The CDR3 region has the DNA TGTGCCAGCAGCTTGGGTGGCCAGCATCCCAATCAGCCCCAGCATTTT. Complete variable domain (other parts from reference TRBV7-9 and TRBJ1-5): DTGVSQNPRHKITKRGQNVTFRCDPISEHNRLYWYRQTLGQGPEFLTYFQNEAQLEKSRLLSDRFSAERPKGSFSTLEIQRTEQGDSAMYLCASSLGGQHPNQPQHFGDGTRLSIL.

This rearrangement joins TRBV5-1 to TRBJ2-4; TRBD1 matches 9 bases. CDR3 length: 13 amino acids. The junction had 3 bases not matched to a gene; V was cut back by 5 bases and J by 6 bases. The V gene's germline CDR1 is SGHRS and CDR2 YFSETQ. This CDR3 reads CASSRGQGNIQYF. CDR3 nucleotide sequence: TGCGCCAGCAGTCGGGGACAGGGAAACATTCAGTACTTC.

This clonotype has a count of ten or more. The rearrangement links TRBV12-3 or TRBV12-4 to TRBJ1-5; TRBD1 matches 8 bases. This CDR3 region has 15 residues. The ends lost 5 bases at V and 6 bases at J; junction bases unmatched: 9. The CDR3 sequence: CASSPTGVRGQPQHF. As DNA, the CDR3 is TGTGCCAGCAGTCCGACAGGGGTTCGTGGTCAGCCCCAGCATTTT.

This clonotype was seen ten or more times. V is TRBV11-2 and J is TRBJ2-3; TRBD2 agrees at 10 bases. From germline, CDR1 is SGHAT and CDR2 FQNNGV. The CDR3 totals 14 residues. Germline trimming cut 5 bases from V and 6 bases from J; bases unmatched to any gene: 5. CDR3 sequence (DNA): TGTGCCAGCAGCCTCTTAGCGGGGGGCGATACGCAGTATTTT. Encoded protein: CASSLLAGGDTQYF.

The rearrangement uses TRBV20-1 and TRBJ2-2; D is ambiguous. V was clipped by 1 base and J by 10 bases, with 7 bases between them. Germline assignment: CDR1 DFQATT and CDR2 SNEGSKA (reference sequence). There are 11 residues in the CDR3. In DNA, the CDR3 is TGCAGTGCTAGAGCCACTGTGGAGCTGTTTTTT. Translated, it gives CSARATVELFF.

This clonotype was counted at least ten times. The CDR3: CAISERDYNEQFF. In DNA, the CDR3 is TGTGCCATCAGTGAGAGGGACTACAATGAGCAGTTCTTC. The rearrangement joins TRBV10-3 to TRBJ2-1; D is undetermined. V shed 2 bases and J shed 3 bases, with 5 bases lying between them. From germline, CDR1 is ENHRY and CDR2 SYGVKD. This CDR3 has 13 amino acids.